This T cell receptor beta chain was recorded in a study of T-cell reconstitution after alpha-beta-depleted transplantation in children. The sample holds many counts of this clonotype. The V gene end was trimmed by 6 bases and the J gene end by 6 bases; junction bases not matched to a gene: 20. In germline, CDR1 is MNHNS, CDR2 SASEGT. CDR3 length: 18 residues. A TCRbeta library incorporating unique molecular identifiers was prepared. TCRdb itself ran the PCR reads through MiXCR, one entry per CDR3 protein. The repertoire holds around 600,000 distinct CDR3 sequences, with roughly 17% as singletons. The TCR sequence derives from a human donor who donated a stem cell graft to a child with acute myeloid leukemia. Here the sequenced sample was PBMCs from the stem cell graft donor, taken from the stem cell graft. This chain links TRBV6-1 with TRBJ2-5; 9 positions match TRBD2. The CDR3 nucleotides are TGTGCCAGCAGCCGCCTTGGGGCGGGGGGGCAATTTATCAAGACCCAGTACTTC. Its translation: CASSRLGAGGQFIKTQYF.